One and the same sample provided the 24 T cell receptor beta chains below, sequenced in a study of neurological immune-mediated disorders. TCRdb reprocessed the 5' RACE reads via MiXCR and lists one record per CDR3 protein. The sample has tens of thousands of distinct CDR3 sequences; roughly 13% are singletons. The sequencing input was PBMCs. Source of these receptors: a female donor in good health.

As for this clonotype: Being one base from a much bigger clone, this may be a read error. Because the CDR3 is missing its conserved closing phenylalanine or tryptophan, this is likely a read error. The CDR3 DNA reads TGCGCCAGCAGCTTACCCAAGACTAGCGGGGGAGACAATGAGCAGTTCCTC. This translates into CASSLPKTSGGDNEQFL. The chain recombines TRBV5-1 with TRBJ2-1; 12 nucleotides agree with TRBD2. Germline-derived CDR1 and CDR2 are SGHRS and YFSETQ. J gave up 5 bases and V 2 bases, and 8 bases lay outside the gene matches. CDR3 size: 17 residues.

The V gene is TRBV15, the J gene TRBJ1-5; 10 nucleotides align to TRBD1. The CDR3 is 17 residues long. Germline values: CDR1 LNHNV, CDR2 YYDKDF (reference sequence). With 0 bases clipped from V and 2 bases from J, the junction kept 4 bases outside the gene matches. The CDR3: CATSRESGTGGNQPQHF. The CDR3 DNA follows: TGTGCCACCAGCAGAGAATCCGGGACAGGGGGCAATCAGCCCCAGCATTTT.

This clonotype was found many times. The chain couples TRBV5-1 to TRBJ2-7, with a possible D match to TRBD2 (6 bases). In germline, CDR1 is SGHRS, CDR2 YFSETQ. V was clipped by 5 bases and J by 0 bases, with 12 bases between them. This CDR3 comprises 14 residues. Written as DNA, the CDR3 is TGCGCCAGCAGTCAGGAGGGGACCTCCTACGAGCAGTACTTC. Translated: CASSQEGTSYEQYF.

CDR3 in amino acids: CASSSFGSEQYF. CDR3 bases: TGTGCCAGCAGCTCGTTCGGGAGTGAGCAGTACTTC. The chain is built from TRBV7-6 and TRBJ2-7, with D maybe TRBD2 (6 bases). V was shortened by 4 bases and J by 7 bases, with 11 bases between the two germline ends. This CDR3 is built from 12 residues. The germline V gene has CDR1 SGHVS and CDR2 FNYEAQ.

This clonotype came up many times. The chain carries TRBV9 and TRBJ1-2; possible D gene TRBD1, 5 bases. Trimming removed 0 bases from V and 4 bases from J, with 13 bases in between. This CDR3 comprises 15 residues. Germline CDR1 and CDR2: SGDLS and YYNGEE. The CDR3 loop is CASSVGVGGTYGYTF. For the CDR3, the DNA is TGTGCCAGCAGCGTAGGGGTGGGGGGGACCTATGGCTACACCTTC. Based on the CDR3 plus reference TRBV9 and TRBJ1-2, the full variable domain is DSGVTQTPKHLITATGQRVTLRCSPRSGDLSVYWYQQSLDQGLQFLIQYYNGEERAKGNILERFSAQQFPDLHSELNLSSLELGDSALYFCASSVGVGGTYGYTFGSGTRLTVV.

This clonotype came up many times. V usage is TRBV10-2 and J usage is TRBJ2-1, with D perhaps matching TRBD1 or TRBD2 (5 bases each). V was cut by 6 bases and J by 1 base, with 13 bases left in between. CDR1 and CDR2 from the germline V gene are WSHSY and SAAADI. The CDR3 loop spans 15 amino acids. CDR3 DNA sequence: TGCGCCAGCAGGATTGGGGGAACATCCTACAATGAGCAGTTCTTC. This encodes CASRIGGTSYNEQFF.

There are many counts of this clonotype. The V and J genes are TRBV6-1 and TRBJ2-1; D not resolved. This CDR3 contains 15 residues. V lost 0 bases, J lost 2 bases, and 8 bases lay in between. Looked up from germline, CDR1 is MNHNS and CDR2 is SASEGT. CDR3 DNA sequence: TGTGCCAGCAGTGAAGCATTGGGTGCCTACAATGAGCAGTTCTTC. Amino acid sequence: CASSEALGAYNEQFF.

This clonotype was found many times. The chain is built from TRBV5-1 and TRBJ1-1, with D possibly matching TRBD1 (6 bases). Germline V CDR1 and CDR2: SGHRS, YFSETQ. CDR3 length: 14 amino acids. V lost 3 bases and J 1 base, leaving 10 bases between the germline ends. The CDR3 loop is CASSSQGPNTEAFF. DNA for the CDR3: TGCGCCAGCAGCTCACAGGGACCGAACACTGAAGCTTTCTTT.

This clonotype occurred many times. The CDR3 bases are TGTGCCAGCAGTAGTGACTCGAGCAATCAGCCCCAGCATTTT. Its translation: CASSSDSSNQPQHF. The chain uses TRBV6-1 and TRBJ1-5; D is undetermined. Germline lookup yields CDR1 MNHNS and CDR2 SASEGT. Deletions cut 5 bases from V and 1 base from J, with 9 bases between. The CDR3 extends over 14 amino acids.

The sample holds many counts of this clonotype. The rearrangement uses TRBV14 and TRBJ2-5; TRBD1 aligns across 7 bases. The CDR3 has 13 amino acids. Germline V lookup: CDR1 SGHDN, CDR2 FVKESK. V lost 4 bases to trimming and J lost 7 bases; unmatched junction nucleotides: 6. CDR3 sequence reads: CASSRTGDGTQYF. The CDR3 region has the DNA TGTGCCAGCAGCCGCACAGGGGACGGGACCCAGTACTTC. Combining the CDR3 with reference TRBV14 and TRBJ2-5 gives the whole variable domain EAGVTQFPSHSVIEKGQTVTLRCDPISGHDNLYWYRRVMGKEIKFLLHFVKESKQDESGMPNNRFLAERTGGTYSTLKVQPAELEDSGVYFCASSRTGDGTQYFGPGTRLLVL.

This clonotype came up many times. This rearrangement joins TRBV10-3 to TRBJ2-3, with TRBD2 identical over 8 bases. J was trimmed by 1 base and V by 0 bases; bases with no gene match: 9. The CDR3 has 18 amino acids. CDR1 and CDR2 (germline): ENHRY, SYGVKD. The DNA for the CDR3 is TGTGCCATCAGTGAGTCGACGGAAAGCGGGAGAGGCACAGATACGCAGTATTTT. Its translation is CAISESTESGRGTDTQYF.

This clonotype was seen many times. V usage is TRBV18 and J usage is TRBJ1-5; D possibly corresponds to TRBD1 (6 bases). The CDR3 contains 14 residues. Trimming cost V 3 bases and J 3 bases, with 9 bases left between them. The germline CDR1 and CDR2 sequences are KGHSH and LQKENI. CDR3 loop: CASSPGQNNQPQHF. The CDR3, as DNA: TGTGCCAGCTCACCTGGACAGAACAATCAGCCCCAGCATTTT.

The sample holds many counts of this clonotype. V gene TRBV7-9 combines with J gene TRBJ2-1; D perhaps matches TRBD1 (6 bases). This CDR3 region has 14 residues. Deletions cut 1 base from V and 7 bases from J, with 11 bases between. CDR1 and CDR2 (germline): SEHNR, FQNEAQ (reference sequence). The CDR3: CASSLDYRENEQFF. CDR3 in DNA: TGTGCCAGCAGCTTAGACTACAGGGAGAATGAGCAGTTCTTC.

The CDR3 protein is CASSLRTGELFF. The CDR3 region has the DNA TGTGCCAGCAGCTTAAGAACCGGGGAGCTGTTTTTT. The rearrangement joins TRBV7-3 to TRBJ2-2, with D uncertain. The CDR3 is made up of 12 amino acids. Germline CDR1 is SGHTA and CDR2 is FQGTGA. Trimming pared 1 base from V and 5 bases from J, leaving 2 bases between.

This rearrangement joins TRBV19 to TRBJ2-7; no firm D call. CDR3 size: 12 residues. Per germline, CDR1 LNHDA and CDR2 SQIVND (reference sequence). Trimming shortened V by 5 bases and J by 3 bases, and 8 bases separated the two germline ends. The DNA of the CDR3 is TGTGCCAGTAGTCTGGATTACTACGAGCAGTACTTC. This translates into CASSLDYYEQYF.

A remark on this clonotype: A read error may explain this, as a much larger clone is one base away. V is TRBV5-1 and J is TRBJ1-1, with D hard to call. The CDR3 covers 12 residues. Trimming cost V 1 base and J 11 bases, with 12 bases left between them. The germline gives CDR1 SGHRS, CDR2 YFSETQ. The CDR3 DNA reads as TGCGCCAGCAGCTTGTTCGGTGAGGACGCTTTCTTT. It specifies CASSLFGEDAFF.

This clonotype was counted at least ten times. The chain couples TRBV6-5 to TRBJ1-2, with D perhaps TRBD1 (6 bases). V gave up 9 bases and J gave up 5 bases, with 22 bases separating them. In germline, CDR1 is MNHEY, CDR2 SVGAGI. This CDR3 has 15 residues. The CDR3: CASRQSTGIEYGYTF. The CDR3 DNA reads as TGTGCCAGTAGACAATCGACAGGCATAGAGTATGGCTACACCTTC.

This clonotype was counted many times. This rearrangement joins TRBV6-5 to TRBJ2-7; tentatively, D is TRBD1 or TRBD2 (7 bases each). CDR3 length: 14 amino acids. Germline CDR1 and CDR2: MNHEY and SVGAGI. V was cut by 7 bases and J by 3 bases, with 16 bases left in between. The CDR3 nucleotides are TGTGCCAGCAAAAGACAGGGAGGGAACTACGAGCAGTACTTC. It codes for CASKRQGGNYEQYF.

This clonotype has a count of ten or more. The V call is TRBV20-1, the J call TRBJ1-3, with D unresolved. The V and J ends lost 0 bases and 4 bases respectively, with 10 bases between them. CDR3 size: 14 residues. Germline V lookup: CDR1 DFQATT, CDR2 SNEGSKA (reference sequence). CDR3 bases: TGCAGTGCTAGAGACCACCGAAAAGGAAACACCATATATTTT. Translating gives CSARDHRKGNTIYF.

This clonotype came up many times. The chain has TRBV5-5 and TRBJ2-7; D not certain. The germline V and J ends were trimmed by 2 bases and 3 bases, with 9 bases remaining between them. Germline CDR1 reads SGHKS; CDR2 reads YYEKEE (reference sequence). The CDR3 is made up of 13 amino acids. The CDR3 region is CASSFVSDYEQYF. CDR3 DNA sequence: TGTGCCAGCAGCTTTGTATCGGACTACGAGCAGTACTTC.

This clonotype was seen at least ten times. This rearrangement joins TRBV5-1 to TRBJ2-7; possibly TRBD1 for D (5 bases). There are 17 residues in the CDR3. The V and J ends lost 3 bases and 1 base respectively, with 20 bases between them. Germline assignment: CDR1 SGHRS and CDR2 YFSETQ. CDR3 nucleotide sequence: TGCGCCAGCAGCTCTCGTGCAAGGACAAGGGGTTCCTACGAGCAGTACTTC. Protein: CASSSRARTRGSYEQYF.

This clonotype has at least ten counts. J is TRBJ2-5 and V is TRBV12-3 or TRBV12-4, with D tentatively TRBD2 (6 bases). This CDR3 region has 11 residues. Trimming shortened V by 6 bases and J by 4 bases, and 6 bases separated the two germline ends. CDR3 region: CASSGGETQYF. The DNA for the CDR3 is TGTGCCAGCAGCGGGGGAGAGACCCAGTACTTC.

Turning to this clonotype: An end of the junction differs from the germline gene, which may be a read error. This chain connects TRBV6-5 to TRBJ1-2; D uncertain. Germline assignment: CDR1 MNHEY and CDR2 SVGAGI. CDR3 length: 15 residues. Here the CDR3 DNA reads TGTTCCAGCAGCGAAGCCGGGATAGAAAACTATGGCTACACCTTC. Translating gives CSSSEAGIENYGYTF.

This clonotype was seen many times. The chain uses TRBV20-1 and TRBJ2-2, with TRBD2 matching 9 bases. CDR1 DFQATT and CDR2 SNEGSKA come from the germline V gene (reference sequence). The CDR3 spans 16 residues. V gave up 5 bases and J gave up 4 bases; unmatched junction bases: 11. The CDR3 is CSARGPPSGATGELFF. DNA of the CDR3: TGCAGTGCTCGCGGCCCCCCTAGCGGGGCCACCGGGGAGCTGTTTTTT.